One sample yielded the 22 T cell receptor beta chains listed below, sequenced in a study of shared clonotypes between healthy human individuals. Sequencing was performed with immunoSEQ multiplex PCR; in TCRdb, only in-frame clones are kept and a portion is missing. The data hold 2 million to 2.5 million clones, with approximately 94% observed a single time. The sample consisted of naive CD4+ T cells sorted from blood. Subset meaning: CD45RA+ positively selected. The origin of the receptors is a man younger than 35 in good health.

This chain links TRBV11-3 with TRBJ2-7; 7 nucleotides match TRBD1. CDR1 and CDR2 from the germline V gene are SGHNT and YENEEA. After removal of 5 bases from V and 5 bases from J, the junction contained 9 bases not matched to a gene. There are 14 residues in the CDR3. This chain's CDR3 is CASSTTGAPNEQYF. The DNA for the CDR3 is TGTGCCAGCAGCACCACAGGGGCCCCTAACGAGCAGTACTTC.

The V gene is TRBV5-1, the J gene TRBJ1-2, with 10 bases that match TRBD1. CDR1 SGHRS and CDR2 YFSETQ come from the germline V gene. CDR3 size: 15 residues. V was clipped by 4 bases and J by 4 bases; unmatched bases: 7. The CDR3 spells CASSRGQGVGYGYTF. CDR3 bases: TGCGCCAGCAGCCGTGGACAGGGGGTTGGCTATGGCTACACCTTC.

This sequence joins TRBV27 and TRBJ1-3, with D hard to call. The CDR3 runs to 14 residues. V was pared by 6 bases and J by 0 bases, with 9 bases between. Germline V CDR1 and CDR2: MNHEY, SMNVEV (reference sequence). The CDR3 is CASSGLSSGNTIYF. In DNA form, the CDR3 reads TGTGCCAGCAGCGGTTTGAGCTCTGGAAACACCATATATTTT.

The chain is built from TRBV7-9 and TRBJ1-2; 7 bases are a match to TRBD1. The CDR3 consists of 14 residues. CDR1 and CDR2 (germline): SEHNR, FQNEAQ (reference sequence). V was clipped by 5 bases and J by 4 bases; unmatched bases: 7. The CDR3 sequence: CASSPPGQSYGYTF. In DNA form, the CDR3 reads TGTGCCAGCAGCCCCCCGGGACAGAGCTATGGCTACACCTTC.

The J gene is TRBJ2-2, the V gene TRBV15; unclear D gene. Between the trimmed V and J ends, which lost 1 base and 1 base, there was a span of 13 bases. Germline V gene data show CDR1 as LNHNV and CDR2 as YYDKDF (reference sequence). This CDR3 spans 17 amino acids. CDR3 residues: CATSRGQPGGNTGELFF. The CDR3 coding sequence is TGTGCCACCAGCAGAGGACAACCAGGTGGGAACACCGGGGAGCTGTTTTTT.

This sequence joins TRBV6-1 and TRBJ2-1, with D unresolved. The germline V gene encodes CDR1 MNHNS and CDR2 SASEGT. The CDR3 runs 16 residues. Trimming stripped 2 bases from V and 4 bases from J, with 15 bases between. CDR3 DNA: TGTGCCAGCAGTGAAAGGCTACCCTTAAGTTACAATGAGCAGTTCTTC. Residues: CASSERLPLSYNEQFF.

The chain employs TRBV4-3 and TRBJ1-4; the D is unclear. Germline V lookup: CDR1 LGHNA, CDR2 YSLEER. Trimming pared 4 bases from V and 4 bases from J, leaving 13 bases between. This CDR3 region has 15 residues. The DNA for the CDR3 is TGCGCCAGCAGCCCGGCAGGCGAGGTTAATGAAAAACTGTTTTTT. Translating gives CASSPAGEVNEKLFF.

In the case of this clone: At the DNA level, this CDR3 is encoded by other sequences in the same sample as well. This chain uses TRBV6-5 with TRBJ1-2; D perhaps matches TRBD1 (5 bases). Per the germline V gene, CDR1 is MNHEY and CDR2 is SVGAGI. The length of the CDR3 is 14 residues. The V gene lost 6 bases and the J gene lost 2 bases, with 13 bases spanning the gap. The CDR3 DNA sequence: TGTGCCAGCAGCCGCGGGGGGAAAAACTATGGCTACACCTTC. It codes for CASSRGGKNYGYTF.

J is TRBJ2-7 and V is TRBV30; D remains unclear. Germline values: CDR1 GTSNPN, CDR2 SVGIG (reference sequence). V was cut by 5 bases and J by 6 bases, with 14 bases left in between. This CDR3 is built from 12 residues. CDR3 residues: CAWGPQVGEQYF. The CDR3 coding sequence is TGTGCCTGGGGGCCCCAGGTAGGCGAGCAGTACTTC.

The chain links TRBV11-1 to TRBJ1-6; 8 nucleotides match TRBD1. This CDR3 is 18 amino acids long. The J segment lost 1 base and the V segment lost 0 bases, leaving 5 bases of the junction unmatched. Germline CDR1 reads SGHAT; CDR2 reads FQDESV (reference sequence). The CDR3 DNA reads TGTGCCAGCAGCTTAGCAGGACAGGGCCGGTCCTATAATTCACCCCTCCACTTT. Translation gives CASSLAGQGRSYNSPLHF. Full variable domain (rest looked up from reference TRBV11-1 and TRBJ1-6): EAEVAQSPRYKITEKSQAVAFWCDPISGHATLYWYRQILGQGPELLVQFQDESVVDDSQLPKDRFSAERLKGVDSTLKIQPAELGDSAMYLCASSLAGQGRSYNSPLHFGNGTRLTVT.

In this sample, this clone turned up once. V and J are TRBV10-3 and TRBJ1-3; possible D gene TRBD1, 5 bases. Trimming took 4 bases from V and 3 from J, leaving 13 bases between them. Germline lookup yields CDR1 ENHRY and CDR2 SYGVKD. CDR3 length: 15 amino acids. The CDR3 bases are TGTGCCATCAGTGGGGGCGCCGGGTTTGGAAACACCATATATTTT. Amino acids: CAISGGAGFGNTIYF.

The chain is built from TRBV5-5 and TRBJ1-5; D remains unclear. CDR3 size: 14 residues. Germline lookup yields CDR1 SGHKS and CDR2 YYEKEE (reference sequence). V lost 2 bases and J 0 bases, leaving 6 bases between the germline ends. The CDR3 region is CASSLQYSNQPQHF. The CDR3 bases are TGTGCCAGCAGCTTACAGTATAGCAATCAGCCCCAGCATTTT.

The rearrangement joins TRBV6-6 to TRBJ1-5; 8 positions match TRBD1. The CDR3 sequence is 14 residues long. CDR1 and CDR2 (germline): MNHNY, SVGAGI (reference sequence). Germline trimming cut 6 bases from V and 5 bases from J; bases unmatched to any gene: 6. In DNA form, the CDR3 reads TGTGCCAGCAGGAGGGACAGGAATCATCAGCCCCAGCATTTT. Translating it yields CASRRDRNHQPQHF.

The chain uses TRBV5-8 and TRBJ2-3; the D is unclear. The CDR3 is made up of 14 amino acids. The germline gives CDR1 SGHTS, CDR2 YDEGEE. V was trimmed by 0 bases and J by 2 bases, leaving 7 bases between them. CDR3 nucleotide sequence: TGTGCCAGCAGCTTGGCCACAGACACAGATACGCAGTATTTT. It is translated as CASSLATDTDTQYF.

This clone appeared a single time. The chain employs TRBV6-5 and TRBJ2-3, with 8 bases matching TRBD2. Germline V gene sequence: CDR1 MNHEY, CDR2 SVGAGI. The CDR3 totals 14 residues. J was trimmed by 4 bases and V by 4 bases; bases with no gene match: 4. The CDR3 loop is CASSSGGTPDTQYF. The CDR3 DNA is TGTGCCAGCAGTTCGGGAGGGACCCCAGATACGCAGTATTTT.

The CDR3 reads CASQAIRSAGELFF. The CDR3 region has the DNA TGTGCCAGCCAGGCTATCAGGTCGGCCGGGGAGCTGTTTTTT. The rearrangement links TRBV6-5 to TRBJ2-2; no clear D gene. This CDR3 comprises 14 residues. V was clipped by 8 bases and J by 6 bases, with 16 bases between them. Germline assignment: CDR1 MNHEY and CDR2 SVGAGI.

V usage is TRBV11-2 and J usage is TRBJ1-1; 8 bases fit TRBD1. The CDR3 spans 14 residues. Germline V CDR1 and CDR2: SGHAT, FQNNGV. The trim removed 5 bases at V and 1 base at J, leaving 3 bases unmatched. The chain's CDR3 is CASSGTGGNTEAFF. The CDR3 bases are TGTGCCAGCAGCGGAACAGGGGGGAACACTGAAGCTTTCTTT.

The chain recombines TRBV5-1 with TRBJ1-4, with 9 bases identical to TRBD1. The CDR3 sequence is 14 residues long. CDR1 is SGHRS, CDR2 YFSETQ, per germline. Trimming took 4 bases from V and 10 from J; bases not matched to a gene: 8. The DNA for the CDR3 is TGCGCCAGCAGCCCGGACAGGGGTCAAGGAAAACTGTTTTTT. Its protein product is CASSPDRGQGKLFF.

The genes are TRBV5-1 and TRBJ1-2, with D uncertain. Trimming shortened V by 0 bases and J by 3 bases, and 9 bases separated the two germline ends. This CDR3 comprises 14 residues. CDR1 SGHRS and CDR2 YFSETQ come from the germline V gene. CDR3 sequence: CASSLELGHYGYTF. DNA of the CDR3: TGCGCCAGCAGCTTGGAGCTGGGCCACTATGGCTACACCTTC.

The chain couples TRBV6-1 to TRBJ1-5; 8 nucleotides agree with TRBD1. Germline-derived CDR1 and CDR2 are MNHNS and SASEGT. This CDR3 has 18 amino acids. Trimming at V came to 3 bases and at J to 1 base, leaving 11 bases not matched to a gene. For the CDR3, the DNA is TGTGCCAGCAGTGATTTGGCAGGGGGCCTCATAAGCAATCAGCCCCAGCATTTT. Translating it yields CASSDLAGGLISNQPQHF.

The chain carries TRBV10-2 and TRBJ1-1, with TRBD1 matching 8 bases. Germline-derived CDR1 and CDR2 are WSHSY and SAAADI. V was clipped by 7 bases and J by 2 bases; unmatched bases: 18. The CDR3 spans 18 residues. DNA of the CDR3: TGCGCCAGCACCGACATCGCAGGGGGCCTCCCAACTAACACTGAAGCTTTCTTT. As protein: CASTDIAGGLPTNTEAFF.

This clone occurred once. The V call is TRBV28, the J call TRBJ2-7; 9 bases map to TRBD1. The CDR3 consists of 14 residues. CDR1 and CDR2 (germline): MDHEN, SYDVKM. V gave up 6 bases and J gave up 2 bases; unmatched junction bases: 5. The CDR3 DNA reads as TGTGCCAGCAGGGAGGGACAGGGTCCCTACGAGCAGTACTTC. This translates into CASREGQGPYEQYF.